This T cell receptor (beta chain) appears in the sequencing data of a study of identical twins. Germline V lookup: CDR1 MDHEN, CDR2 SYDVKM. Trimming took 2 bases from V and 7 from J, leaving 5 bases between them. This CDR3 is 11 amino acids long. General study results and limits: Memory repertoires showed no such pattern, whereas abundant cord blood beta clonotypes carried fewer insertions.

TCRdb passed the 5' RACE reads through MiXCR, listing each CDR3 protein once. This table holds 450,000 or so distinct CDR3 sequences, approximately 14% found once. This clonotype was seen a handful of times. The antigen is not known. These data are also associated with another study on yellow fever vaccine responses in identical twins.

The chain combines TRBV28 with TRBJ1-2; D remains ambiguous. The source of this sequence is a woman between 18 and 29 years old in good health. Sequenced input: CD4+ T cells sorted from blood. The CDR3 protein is CASSLVGGYTF. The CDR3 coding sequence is TGTGCCAGCAGTTTAGTAGGTGGCTACACCTTC.